These 10 T cell receptor beta chains came from one sample sequenced in a study of T cell responses to AZD1222 COVID-19 vaccine. Here immunoSEQ multiplex PCR was the method, and the copy in TCRdb shows in-frame clones only, minus some. Among 120,000 or so clones listed, about 89% were seen once. Sequencing used peripheral blood, obtained on day 0 of MenACWY control vaccination. These receptors came from an adult in good health.

The rearrangement links TRBV6-5 to TRBJ2-7; the match to TRBD1 covers 7 bases. CDR1 is MNHEY and CDR2 is SVGAGI in the germline V gene. This CDR3 spans 13 amino acids. J gave up 0 bases and V 7 bases, and 3 bases lay outside the gene matches. The chain's CDR3 is CASTQGHSYEQYF. The DNA of the CDR3 is TGTGCCAGCACACAGGGGCACTCCTACGAGCAGTACTTC.

The chain carries TRBV12-5 and TRBJ1-6, with D possibly being TRBD1 (5 bases). V was pared by 6 bases and J by 7 bases, with 16 bases between. This CDR3 comprises 15 residues. Germline V lookup: CDR1 LGHNT, CDR2 FRNRAP. The CDR3 bases are TGTGCTAGTGGCTTAAACCAGGGTTCCAATTCACCCCTCCACTTT. Its protein is CASGLNQGSNSPLHF.

In its sample, this clone was seen once. The chain combines TRBV7-2 with TRBJ2-5, with 10 bases matching TRBD2. Germline V CDR1 and CDR2: SGHTA, FQGNSA. The CDR3 spans 16 residues. V lost 4 bases and J lost 2; bases outside the gene matches: 7. The CDR3 spells CASSYELAGEQETQYF. The CDR3 DNA sequence: TGTGCCAGCAGCTACGAGCTAGCGGGGGAACAAGAGACCCAGTACTTC. The full variable domain, in which reference TRBV7-2 and TRBJ2-5 provide the parts outside the CDR3, is GAGVSQSPSNKVTEKGKDVELRCDPISGHTALYWYRQSLGQGLEFLIYFQGNSAPDKSGLPSDRFSAERTGGSVSTLTIQRTQQEDSAVYLCASSYELAGEQETQYFGPGTRLLVL.

This chain joins TRBV9 and TRBJ1-2; 8 nucleotides line up with TRBD1. The CDR3 is made up of 15 amino acids. Losses at the gene ends were 1 base for V and 4 bases for J; bases not matched to a gene: 6. Germline V CDR1 and CDR2: SGDLS, YYNGEE. The CDR3 region is CASSVSGGLSYGYTF. The CDR3 bases are TGTGCCAGCAGCGTATCAGGGGGCCTCTCCTATGGCTACACCTTC. Looking up the rest from reference TRBV9 and TRBJ1-2 gives the full variable domain: DSGVTQTPKHLITATGQRVTLRCSPRSGDLSVYWYQQSLDQGLQFLIQYYNGEERAKGNILERFSAQQFPDLHSELNLSSLELGDSALYFCASSVSGGLSYGYTFGSGTRLTVV.

The rearrangement uses TRBV4-1 and TRBJ1-3, with D unclear. The CDR3 extends over 15 amino acids. Deletions cut 0 bases from V and 0 bases from J, with 6 bases between. The germline V gene has CDR1 MGHRA and CDR2 YSYEKL. The CDR3 DNA reads TGCGCCAGCAGCCAAGATCTGAGCTCTGGAAACACCATATATTTT. Translating gives CASSQDLSSGNTIYF.

A word on this clone: This same CDR3 is encoded by further DNA sequences in the sample. The chain uses TRBV5-6 and TRBJ2-7, with D perhaps given as TRBD1 or TRBD2 (5 bases each). V gave up 4 bases and J gave up 0 bases, with 11 bases separating them. The CDR3 covers 14 residues. Germline CDR1 reads SGHDT; CDR2 reads YYEEEE. The CDR3 DNA is TGTGCCAGCAGCCCCCCGGGACGCTCCTACGAGCAGTACTTC. Translated, it gives CASSPPGRSYEQYF. Full variable domain (remainder filled in from reference TRBV5-6 and TRBJ2-7): DAGVTQSPTHLIKTRGQQVTLRCSPKSGHDTVSWYQQALGQGPQFIFQYYEEEERQRGNFPDRFSGHQFPNYSSELNVNALLLGDSALYLCASSPPGRSYEQYFGPGTRLTVT.

The chain links TRBV29-1 to TRBJ2-7; no firm D call. The V gene's germline CDR1 is SQVTM and CDR2 ANQGSEA. Trimming pared 5 bases from V and 3 bases from J, leaving 17 bases between. The CDR3 is 14 residues long. CDR3 residues: CSVRTSDRFYEQYF. In DNA form, the CDR3 reads TGCAGCGTTCGGACCTCGGACCGATTCTACGAGCAGTACTTC.

The rearrangement links TRBV30 to TRBJ2-3, with D tentatively TRBD2 (6 bases). V lost 3 bases and J 4 bases, leaving 17 bases between the germline ends. The germline gives CDR1 GTSNPN, CDR2 SVGIG (reference sequence). This CDR3 comprises 15 residues. In nucleotides, the CDR3 is TGTGCCTGGAGAAGACTAGTTTTATTGGCAGATACGCAGTATTTT. Translation: CAWRRLVLLADTQYF.

The chain employs TRBV27 and TRBJ2-7; TRBD2 aligns across 7 bases. Germline CDR1 is MNHEY and CDR2 is SMNVEV (reference sequence). This CDR3 has 15 residues. V lost 2 bases to trimming and J lost 2 bases; unmatched junction nucleotides: 6. The CDR3, as DNA: TGTGCCAGCAGTTTAGGGGCGGGAGCCCCCTACGAGCAGTACTTC. Protein sequence: CASSLGAGAPYEQYF.

CDR3 region: CASSEESGGLKAFF. The CDR3 nucleotides are TGTGCCAGCAGTGAAGAGTCGGGGGGACTGAAGGCTTTCTTT. This chain links TRBV2 with TRBJ1-1, with a weak D call TRBD1 (5 bases). The V gene's germline CDR1 is SNHLY and CDR2 FYNNEI. The CDR3 extends over 14 amino acids. Trimming removed 1 base at V and 11 bases at J, with 17 bases between.